A single sample gave rise to the 9 T cell receptor beta chains below, sequenced in a study of blood T cell repertoires in COVID-19. Sequencing was performed with immunoSEQ multiplex PCR; in TCRdb, only in-frame clones are kept and a portion is missing. The sample yields 50,000 or so clones, approximately 83% seen once. What was sequenced was peripheral blood. The receptors originated from a man aged 65 to 79 with acute or convalescent COVID-19.

The V gene is TRBV6-6, the J gene TRBJ2-5; the D gene is possibly TRBD1 (6 bases). Germline V lookup: CDR1 MNHNY, CDR2 SVGAGI (reference sequence). V was cut by 5 bases and J by 1 base, with 8 bases left in between. The CDR3 contains 13 residues. CDR3 sequence: CASSRQVQETQYF. In DNA, the CDR3 is TGTGCCAGCAGTCGACAGGTCCAAGAGACCCAGTACTTC.

The sample holds a few counts of this clone. The V call is TRBV10-1, the J call TRBJ2-1; D possibly corresponds to TRBD2 (7 bases). Germline V lookup: CDR1 WNHNN, CDR2 SYGVQD (reference sequence). V dropped 8 bases and J dropped 4 bases, with 24 bases sitting between them. The CDR3 sequence is 17 residues long. Here the CDR3 DNA reads TGCGCCAGCTGTGGAAGGGGGGGGAGGGATGGATACAATGAGCAGTTCTTC. Its protein product is CASCGRGGRDGYNEQFF.

This clone was seen a single time. The chain combines TRBV3-1 (or the pseudogene TRBV3-2) with TRBJ1-2; D call uncertain. This CDR3 has 15 residues. Trimming cost V 1 base and J 2 bases, with 11 bases left between them. Germline V gene data show CDR1 as LGHDT and CDR2 as YNNKEL (reference sequence). CDR3 in amino acids: CASSQGHLVNYGYTF. CDR3 DNA sequence: TGTGCCAGCAGCCAAGGTCACTTGGTGAACTATGGCTACACCTTC.

This chain uses TRBV3-1 (or the pseudogene TRBV3-2) with TRBJ2-2; D might be TRBD2 (6 bases). Germline CDR1 is LGHDT and CDR2 is YNNKEL (reference sequence). CDR3 length: 15 amino acids. The V end was cut by 3 bases, the J end by 2 bases, with 10 bases between. The CDR3 DNA follows: TGTGCCAGCAGCCAGGTTAGCGGAAACACCGGGGAGCTGTTTTTT. Its translation is CASSQVSGNTGELFF.

The chain carries TRBV6-5 and TRBJ1-3, with D perhaps matching TRBD1 (6 bases). The CDR3 sequence is 15 residues long. Between the trimmed V and J ends, which lost 10 bases and 2 bases, there was a span of 18 bases. Germline CDR1 is MNHEY and CDR2 is SVGAGI. The CDR3 spells CAIKEDSMPGNTIYF. CDR3 DNA: TGTGCCATCAAAGAGGACAGTATGCCTGGAAACACCATATATTTT.

The chain recombines TRBV5-4 with TRBJ2-3, with TRBD1 matching 8 bases. This CDR3 contains 15 residues. The V gene end was trimmed by 2 bases and the J gene end by 5 bases; junction bases not matched to a gene: 7. The germline V gene encodes CDR1 SGHNT and CDR2 YYREEE (reference sequence). Here the CDR3 DNA reads TGTGCCAGCAGCTTAGGACAGGGTGGTGTAGATACGCAGTATTTT. Encoded protein: CASSLGQGGVDTQYF.

The chain uses TRBV27 and TRBJ2-6; TRBD2 agrees at 9 bases. The CDR3 has 24 amino acids. After removal of 0 bases from V and 0 bases from J, the junction contained 21 bases not matched to a gene. Germline V lookup: CDR1 MNHEY, CDR2 SMNVEV (reference sequence). The CDR3 DNA reads TGTGCCAGCAGTTTATCGAGGACCACAGGGCAGGGACTAGCCTTAAACTCTGGGGCCAACGTCCTGACTTTC. Encoded protein: CASSLSRTTGQGLALNSGANVLTF.

Details on this clone: No DNA is shown, since the ends of the CDR3 on it are uncertain; the CDR3 is the one TCRdb lists. This sequence joins TRBV21-1 and TRBJ1-2. TRBV21-1 is a pseudogene segment. With termini counted, the CDR3 has 12 amino acids. The CDR3 here is CASILGGLGYTF.

The chain combines TRBV6-5 with TRBJ1-2; D possibly corresponds to TRBD1 (6 bases). This CDR3 region has 13 residues. Germline V gene data show CDR1 as MNHEY and CDR2 as SVGAGI. The V end lost 0 bases, the J end lost 13 bases, and 15 bases lay between the germline ends. The CDR3 DNA sequence: TGTGCCAGCAGTTACTCGATCGGGGGGGCGGTCACCTTC. It encodes CASSYSIGGAVTF.